Below are 25 T cell receptor beta chains sequenced from a single sample in a study of T cells in localized non-small cell lung cancer. Some clones are missing from TCRdb's copy, which holds only in-frame ones; the method was immunoSEQ multiplex PCR. Of around 55,000 clones listed, 70% to 90% were seen once; the top ten hold around 17%. Sequenced material: PBMCs, taken before any cancer treatment. These receptors all come from a female donor with stage II lung adenocarcinoma.

CDR3 DNA sequence: TGTGCCAGCAGCTTGCTAGCGCGCGTAAATGGCTACACCTTC. This codes for CASSLLARVNGYTF. V and J are TRBV5-5 and TRBJ1-2; D ambiguous. Germline CDR1 reads SGHKS; CDR2 reads YYEKEE (reference sequence). This CDR3 comprises 14 residues. Trimming took 1 base from V and 6 from J, leaving 13 bases between them.

This chain joins TRBV4-2 and TRBJ2-5, with D perhaps being TRBD1 or TRBD2 (5 bases each). The CDR3 contains 16 residues. The V gene lost 0 bases and the J gene lost 2 bases, with 13 bases spanning the gap. CDR1 and CDR2 from the germline V gene are LGHNA and YNFKEQ. CDR3 DNA sequence: TGTGCCAGCAGCCAAGATTTATTGGGGGAGCAAGAGACCCAGTACTTC. Translated: CASSQDLLGEQETQYF.

The chain combines TRBV5-1 with TRBJ1-3; 7 nucleotides agree with TRBD1. This CDR3 spans 14 amino acids. The germline V gene encodes CDR1 SGHRS and CDR2 YFSETQ. Germline trimming cut 6 bases from V and 4 bases from J; bases unmatched to any gene: 7. CDR3 bases: TGCGCCAGCAATGATCCACAGGGGGGAAACACCATATATTTT. Translated: CASNDPQGGNTIYF.

V usage is TRBV9 and J usage is TRBJ2-4; D is undetermined. CDR3 length: 8 residues. Per germline, CDR1 SGDLS and CDR2 YYNGEE. V lost 4 bases, J lost 13 bases, and 3 bases lay in between. CDR3 loop: CASSPQYF. The CDR3 DNA reads TGTGCCAGCAGCCCCCAGTACTTC.

The J gene is TRBJ2-7, the V gene TRBV6-1; D may be TRBD1 or TRBD2 (6 bases each). The CDR3 sequence is 15 residues long. CDR1 MNHNS and CDR2 SASEGT come from the germline V gene. V was cut by 1 base and J by 5 bases, with 15 bases left in between. This CDR3 is CASSEEETGGDEQYF. CDR3 in DNA: TGTGCCAGCAGTGAAGAGGAGACAGGAGGGGACGAGCAGTACTTC.

The rearrangement links TRBV9 to TRBJ2-1; TRBD2 is a possible D gene (6 bases). Germline V gives CDR1 SGDLS, CDR2 YYNGEE. V lost 2 bases and J 10 bases, leaving 16 bases between the germline ends. CDR3 length: 14 residues. CDR3: CASSVGGTSWEQFF. DNA of the CDR3: TGTGCCAGCAGCGTCGGAGGGACCTCGTGGGAGCAGTTCTTC.

The rearrangement joins TRBV5-1 to TRBJ1-1; TRBD1 matches at 7 bases. The V gene end was trimmed by 6 bases and the J gene end by 1 base; junction bases not matched to a gene: 6. This CDR3 has 14 residues. Per germline, CDR1 SGHRS and CDR2 YFSETQ. The CDR3 loop reads CASNRQGQNTEAFF. In nucleotides, the CDR3 is TGCGCCAGCAACAGACAGGGACAGAACACTGAAGCTTTCTTT.

V gene TRBV6-1 combines with J gene TRBJ2-7, with TRBD1 matching over 9 bases. CDR1 and CDR2 from the germline V gene are MNHNS and SASEGT. J lost 3 bases, V lost 7 bases, and 4 bases had no gene match. The CDR3 has 13 residues. The CDR3 nucleotides are TGTGCCAGCACCTCGACAGGGGGCTACGAGCAGTACTTC. Translating it yields CASTSTGGYEQYF.

The chain is built from TRBV12-2 and TRBJ1-2. TRBV12-2 is an annotated pseudogene. The CDR3 is 16 amino acids. CDR3 nucleotides: TGTGCAAGTCGCTTAGCGTCCGGGTATTGCGACTATGGCTACACCTTC. This translates into CASRLASGYCDYGYTF.

V gene TRBV18 combines with J gene TRBJ1-1; D is unresolved. CDR1 and CDR2 (germline): KGHSH, LQKENI. The CDR3 is 16 residues long. Trimming took off 0 bases at V and 7 bases at J, with 18 bases between the two ends. The chain's CDR3 is CASSPPLGQVAFEAFF. As DNA, the CDR3 is TGTGCCAGCTCACCACCTCTTGGGCAGGTGGCTTTTGAAGCTTTCTTT.

CDR3 sequence: CASSFGLETQYF. CDR3 in DNA: TGCGCCAGCAGCTTTGGGTTGGAGACCCAGTACTTC. The rearrangement links TRBV5-1 to TRBJ2-5; D gene ambiguous. V gave up 2 bases and J gave up 5 bases, with 7 bases separating them. There are 12 residues in the CDR3. Germline CDR1 reads SGHRS; CDR2 reads YFSETQ.

The table lists this clone with a few counts. The same CDR3 also results from other DNA sequences found in this sample. The chain has TRBV20-1 and TRBJ2-3, with D perhaps given as TRBD1 or TRBD2 (5 bases each). CDR1 is DFQATT, CDR2 SNEGSKA, per germline (reference sequence). The V end was cut by 5 bases, the J end by 4 bases, with 7 bases between. The CDR3 covers 11 residues. DNA of the CDR3: TGCAGTGCTGGGACCCCAGATACGCAGTATTTT. It codes for CSAGTPDTQYF.

The chain has TRBV2 and TRBJ1-1; no reliable D call. The germline CDR1 and CDR2 sequences are SNHLY and FYNNEI. This CDR3 has 15 residues. V was pared by 4 bases and J by 1 base, with 13 bases between. The CDR3: CASSVDTAGNTEAFF. The DNA of the CDR3 is TGTGCCAGCAGTGTCGACACGGCGGGGAACACTGAAGCTTTCTTT.

CDR3 nucleotide sequence: TGCGCCAGCAGCGAGGCTAGCAGGGGGAACGAGCAGTACTTC. Translating it yields CASSEASRGNEQYF. The gene calls are TRBV5-1 and TRBJ2-7; the match to TRBD1 covers 7 bases. The trim removed 4 bases at V and 5 bases at J, leaving 9 bases unmatched. The CDR3 contains 14 residues. Germline CDR1 SGHRS, CDR2 YFSETQ.

The rearrangement joins TRBV19 to TRBJ2-2; D remains unclear. V was trimmed by 4 bases and J by 1 base, leaving 10 bases between them. This CDR3 is built from 15 residues. Germline V lookup: CDR1 LNHDA, CDR2 SQIVND (reference sequence). The CDR3 spells CASSTPPGNTGELFF. The CDR3 coding sequence is TGTGCCAGTAGTACCCCCCCAGGGAACACCGGGGAGCTGTTTTTT.

The gene calls are TRBV5-1 and TRBJ2-1; TRBD2 matches at 9 bases. The CDR3 contains 15 residues. Unmatched junction bases numbered 10, after V lost 0 bases and J lost 12 bases. Germline lookup yields CDR1 SGHRS and CDR2 YFSETQ. CDR3 nucleotides: TGCGCCAGCAGCTTGGGGCTAGCGGGGAGGGTTTCGCAGTTCTTC. Protein: CASSLGLAGRVSQFF.

The chain carries TRBV14 and TRBJ2-7, with D uncertain. Trimming cost V 0 bases and J 6 bases, with 12 bases left between them. The germline V gene has CDR1 SGHDN and CDR2 FVKESK. The CDR3 spans 14 residues. The CDR3 bases are TGTGCCAGCAGCCAAGATTATAGACACGGCGAGCAGTACTTC. Its translation: CASSQDYRHGEQYF.

The V call is TRBV7-3, the J call TRBJ1-1, with TRBD1 identical over 7 bases. The CDR3 runs 16 residues. Trimming took 8 bases from V and 4 from J; bases not matched to a gene: 16. Germline CDR1 is SGHTA and CDR2 is FQGTGA. The CDR3 sequence: CASAENRGTRVTEAFF. CDR3 bases: TGTGCCAGCGCCGAGAACAGGGGAACGAGAGTCACTGAAGCTTTCTTT.

This clone is a singleton in its sample. This chain links TRBV10-2 with TRBJ2-1; 7 bases match TRBD2. The CDR3 is 15 residues long. CDR1 and CDR2 (germline): WSHSY, SAAADI. The trim removed 3 bases at V and 7 bases at J, leaving 9 bases unmatched. The CDR3 spells CASSDRAGRANEQFF. The CDR3 DNA follows: TGCGCCAGCAGTGATCGGGCGGGGAGGGCGAATGAGCAGTTCTTC.

The V gene is TRBV7-2, the J gene TRBJ2-7; no definite D call. The CDR3 totals 16 residues. Trimming cost V 0 bases and J 0 bases, with 12 bases left between them. Germline lookup yields CDR1 SGHTA and CDR2 FQGNSA. The CDR3 region is CASSLASFGPSYEQYF. The DNA of the CDR3 is TGTGCCAGCAGCTTAGCGTCCTTCGGCCCCTCCTACGAGCAGTACTTC.

This clone was seen just once. The chain carries TRBV2 and TRBJ1-2; 7 bases match TRBD1. Germline lookup yields CDR1 SNHLY and CDR2 FYNNEI. The CDR3 spans 13 residues. Germline trimming cut 6 bases from V and 7 bases from J; bases unmatched to any gene: 8. CDR3: CASRVGTEGGYTF. The CDR3 coding sequence is TGTGCCAGCAGGGTAGGGACAGAGGGTGGCTACACCTTC.

The chain joins TRBV5-6 to TRBJ2-1, with no clear D. There are 12 residues in the CDR3. V was clipped by 1 base and J by 9 bases, with 8 bases between them. The germline CDR1 and CDR2 sequences are SGHDT and YYEEEE. DNA of the CDR3: TGTGCCAGCAGCTTGAGGGTGGGTGAGCAGTTCTTC. This gives the protein CASSLRVGEQFF.

For this clone: Other DNA variants within this sample encode the same CDR3. This sequence joins TRBV5-1 and TRBJ1-3, with D possibly matching TRBD1 (6 bases). The CDR3 has 15 residues. V lost 2 bases and J lost 0, with 9 bases in between. CDR1 is SGHRS, CDR2 YFSETQ, per germline. CDR3 sequence (DNA): TGCGCCAGCAGCTTCGGACAGTTCTCTGGAAACACCATATATTTT. Residues: CASSFGQFSGNTIYF.

This chain connects TRBV7-6 to TRBJ1-1; TRBD1 matches at 7 bases. The CDR3 is 14 amino acids. J was trimmed by 0 bases and V by 5 bases; bases with no gene match: 3. The germline CDR1 and CDR2 sequences are SGHVS and FNYEAQ. The CDR3 spells CASSPTGMNTEAFF. The CDR3 DNA follows: TGTGCCAGCAGCCCGACAGGGATGAACACTGAAGCTTTCTTT.

The rearrangement uses TRBV30 and TRBJ1-2; 11 bases match TRBD1. Germline V gene sequence: CDR1 GTSNPN, CDR2 SVGIG (reference sequence). There are 14 residues in the CDR3. V was clipped by 3 bases and J by 4 bases; unmatched bases: 4. The CDR3 region has the DNA TGTGCCTGGAGCGCCGGACAGGGGGCCTATGGCTACACCTTC. Its translation is CAWSAGQGAYGYTF.